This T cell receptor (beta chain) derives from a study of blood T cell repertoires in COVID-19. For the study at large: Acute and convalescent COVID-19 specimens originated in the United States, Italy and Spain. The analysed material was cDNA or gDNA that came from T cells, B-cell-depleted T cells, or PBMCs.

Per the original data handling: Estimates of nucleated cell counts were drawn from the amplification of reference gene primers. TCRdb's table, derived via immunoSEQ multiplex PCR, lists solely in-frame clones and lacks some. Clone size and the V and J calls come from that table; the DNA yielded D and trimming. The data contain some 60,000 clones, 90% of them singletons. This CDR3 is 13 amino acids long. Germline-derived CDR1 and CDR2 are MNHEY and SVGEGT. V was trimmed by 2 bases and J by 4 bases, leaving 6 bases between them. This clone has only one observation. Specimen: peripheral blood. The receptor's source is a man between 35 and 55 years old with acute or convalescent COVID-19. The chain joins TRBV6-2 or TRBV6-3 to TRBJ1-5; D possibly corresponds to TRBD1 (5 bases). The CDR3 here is CASSYGGNQPQHF. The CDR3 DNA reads TGTGCCAGCAGTTACGGGGGGAATCAGCCCCAGCATTTT.